These 8 T cell receptor beta chains originate from one sample sequenced in a study of siplizumab effects on memory and regulatory T cells. TCRdb's table, derived via immunoSEQ multiplex PCR, lists solely in-frame clones and lacks some. The table lists tens of thousands of clones, about 90% of them singletons, with roughly 0.37% in the top ten. The sample comprised naive CD8+ T cells sorted from blood. Receptors originate from a human donor in good health.

The chain uses TRBV7-8 and TRBJ2-7, with D hard to call. The CDR3 length is 13 residues. Trimming took 5 bases from V and 2 from J, leaving 10 bases between them. The V gene's germline CDR1 is SGHVS and CDR2 FQNEAQ. CDR3 sequence (DNA): TGTGCCAGCAGCCCGAAAGACCCCTACGAGCAGTACTTC. Amino acid sequence: CASSPKDPYEQYF.

Concerning this clone itself: One end of the junction fails to match germline, which may point to a read error. This chain uses TRBV7-7 with TRBJ2-1; 9 bases fit TRBD2. From germline, CDR1 is SSHAT and CDR2 FNYEAQ (reference sequence). The CDR3 spans 16 residues. CDR3: CASSDGTSTTYNEQFF. CDR3 in DNA: TGTGCTAGCAGTGATGGGACTAGCACAACCTACAATGAGCAGTTCTTC.

This chain links TRBV11-2 with TRBJ2-1; D could derive from TRBD1 or TRBD2 (5 bases each). The CDR3 has 16 amino acids. Germline assignment: CDR1 SGHAT and CDR2 FQNNGV. V was pared by 1 base and J by 4 bases, with 14 bases between. Written as DNA, the CDR3 is TGTGCCAGCAGCTTAGGGGACGGTAGTAGTTACAATGAGCAGTTCTTC. Translated, it gives CASSLGDGSSYNEQFF.

The rearrangement links TRBV20-1 to TRBJ2-5; D might be TRBD2 (7 bases). The CDR3 has 11 residues. Germline V CDR1 and CDR2: DFQATT, SNEGSKA (reference sequence). CDR3 in amino acids: CRRRGAETQYF. The CDR3 DNA sequence: TGCAGACGCCGGGGGGCTGAGACCCAGTACTTC.

The chain couples TRBV6-5 to TRBJ1-2, with D maybe TRBD1 (5 bases). The germline gives CDR1 MNHEY, CDR2 SVGAGI. This CDR3 comprises 13 residues. Trimming took off 0 bases at V and 6 bases at J, with 8 bases between the two ends. CDR3 in DNA: TGTGCCAGCAGTTACTCATCGGGGCATGGCTACACCTTC. It codes for CASSYSSGHGYTF.

The V call is TRBV29-1, the J call TRBJ2-2, with D unclear. Trimming took 5 bases from V and 1 from J, leaving 8 bases between them. The CDR3 runs to 13 residues. Germline lookup yields CDR1 SQVTM and CDR2 ANQGSEA. CDR3 bases: TGCAGCGTTTACTGGGGGAACACCGGGGAGCTGTTTTTT. Residues: CSVYWGNTGELFF.

V gene TRBV4-2 combines with J gene TRBJ1-1; TRBD1 is a possible D gene (6 bases). V lost 4 bases, J lost 1 base, and 19 bases lay in between. The CDR3 has 17 residues. Per the germline V gene, CDR1 is LGHNA and CDR2 is YNFKEQ. CDR3 nucleotide sequence: TGTGCCAGCAGCCCGGGTAATCTCAGGGGCCAGAACACTGAAGCTTTCTTT. Translated, it gives CASSPGNLRGQNTEAFF.

This chain joins TRBV7-6 and TRBJ2-3; 7 bases are a match to TRBD2. The CDR3 is 15 amino acids. In germline, CDR1 is SGHVS, CDR2 FNYEAQ. The V segment lost 5 bases and the J segment 2 bases; nucleotides outside the gene matches: 7. CDR3 sequence (DNA): TGTGCCAGCAGCAGAGGGCTAGCGGACACAGATACGCAGTATTTT. Translated, it gives CASSRGLADTDTQYF.